The 29 T cell receptor beta chains reported below all come from one sample, sequenced in a study of cytomegalovirus exposure and HLA in healthy donors. Generated by immunoSEQ multiplex PCR, the TCRdb table keeps only in-frame clones and is missing some. Counted here are 200,000 to 250,000 clones, 80% to 85% occurring once; the ten biggest clones make up 11% to 15%. Sequencing was performed on PBMCs. The receptors stem from a woman aged 25 to 39 in good health and CMV-seropositive.

The rearrangement links TRBV6-1 to TRBJ2-1; weak D call: TRBD2 (5 bases). CDR3 size: 13 residues. Germline lookup yields CDR1 MNHNS and CDR2 SASEGT. V was cut by 4 bases and J by 6 bases, with 10 bases left in between. The DNA for the CDR3 is TGTGCCAGCAGTGCCCGGGATCTCAATGAGCAGTTCTTC. It codes for CASSARDLNEQFF.

The genes are TRBV15 and TRBJ2-7; 8 bases are shared with TRBD1. After removal of 5 bases from V and 7 bases from J, the junction contained 10 bases not matched to a gene. CDR3 length: 14 residues. Per germline, CDR1 LNHNV and CDR2 YYDKDF (reference sequence). The CDR3 spells CATSLRTGYGEQYF. The CDR3 region has the DNA TGTGCCACCAGCTTACGGACAGGGTATGGTGAGCAGTACTTC. Full variable domain (outside the CDR3, taken from reference TRBV15 and TRBJ2-7): DAMVIQNPRYQVTQFGKPVTLSCSQTLNHNVMYWYQQKSSQAPKLLFHYYDKDFNNEADTPDNFQSRRPNTSFCFLDIRSPGLGDTAMYLCATSLRTGYGEQYFGPGTRLTVT.

V usage is TRBV7-2 and J usage is TRBJ2-2; no clear D. The CDR3 runs to 13 residues. The ends were cut back, 6 bases at V and 7 bases at J, with 12 bases in the middle. CDR1 SGHTA and CDR2 FQGNSA come from the germline V gene. CDR3 residues: CASRSPRNGELFF. The CDR3 DNA is TGTGCCAGCAGATCGCCCAGGAACGGGGAGCTGTTTTTT.

This clone was detected only once. This chain uses TRBV18 with TRBJ1-1; no clear D. With 5 bases removed from V and 1 base from J, the gap between germline ends came to 11 bases. CDR1 and CDR2 from the germline V gene are KGHSH and LQKENI. There are 14 residues in the CDR3. The CDR3 spells CASSSLGGNTEAFF. Written as DNA, the CDR3 is TGTGCCAGCTCATCTCTGGGAGGGAACACTGAAGCTTTCTTT.

The rearrangement uses TRBV4-2 and TRBJ1-3, with D perhaps TRBD1 (5 bases). The CDR3 runs 20 residues. Trimming took 0 bases from V and 4 from J, leaving 25 bases between them. CDR1 is LGHNA, CDR2 YNFKEQ, per germline. CDR3 DNA: TGTGCCAGCAGCCAAGACAACCTTGAGGTTTCCAGGGTCATCGGAAACACCATATATTTT. Translating it yields CASSQDNLEVSRVIGNTIYF.

V is TRBV2 and J is TRBJ1-2; 8 bases map to TRBD1. The J segment lost 4 bases and the V segment lost 5 bases, leaving 12 bases of the junction unmatched. Germline CDR1 is SNHLY and CDR2 is FYNNEI. The CDR3 loop spans 16 amino acids. The CDR3 reads CASSFQGAGASYGYTF. For the CDR3, the DNA is TGTGCCAGCAGTTTCCAGGGGGCAGGAGCGAGCTATGGCTACACCTTC.

The chain is built from TRBV7-8 and TRBJ2-5; D unclear. CDR1 is SGHVS and CDR2 is FQNEAQ in the germline V gene. Trimming stripped 11 bases from V and 1 base from J, with 17 bases between. CDR3 length: 14 residues. CDR3 sequence: CALSPAGSQETQYF. CDR3 DNA sequence: TGTGCCCTCTCCCCGGCCGGGTCCCAAGAGACCCAGTACTTC.

The genes are TRBV7-6 and TRBJ2-3; the D gene could be TRBD1 or TRBD2 (5 bases each). CDR1 is SGHVS, CDR2 FNYEAQ, per germline. The CDR3 length is 13 residues. With 0 bases removed from V and 5 bases from J, the gap between germline ends came to 6 bases. The CDR3 reads CASSLAGRDTQYF. The CDR3 coding sequence is TGTGCCAGCAGCTTAGCGGGACGAGATACGCAGTATTTT.

The rearrangement joins TRBV13 to TRBJ2-1, with a possible D match to TRBD2 (6 bases). The CDR3 consists of 14 residues. With 5 bases removed from V and 7 bases from J, the gap between germline ends came to 15 bases. Germline CDR1 reads PRHDT; CDR2 reads FYEKMQ (reference sequence). CDR3 sequence: CASSPPRRANEQFF. In DNA, the CDR3 is TGTGCCAGCAGCCCACCCAGGAGGGCTAATGAGCAGTTCTTC.

CDR3 coding DNA: TGTGCCAGCAGCCCGCCTGCCACAGATACGCAGTATTTT. It yields the protein CASSPPATDTQYF. The chain recombines TRBV13 with TRBJ2-3; D remains unclear. V was clipped by 5 bases and J by 2 bases, with 8 bases between them. The CDR3 is 13 residues long. CDR1 and CDR2 from the germline V gene are PRHDT and FYEKMQ (reference sequence).

This chain links TRBV5-1 with TRBJ1-4, with 9 bases aligning to TRBD1. The length of the CDR3 is 16 residues. CDR1 is SGHRS, CDR2 YFSETQ, per germline. Losses at the gene ends were 3 bases for V and 0 bases for J; bases not matched to a gene: 3. The CDR3 nucleotides read TGCGCCAGCAGCTCGACAGGGGGGACAACTAATGAAAAACTGTTTTTT. Translated: CASSSTGGTTNEKLFF.

This clone appeared once. The chain is built from TRBV27 and TRBJ2-1; D is undetermined. The V end lost 6 bases, the J end lost 7 bases, and 7 bases lay between the germline ends. CDR1 and CDR2 from the germline V gene are MNHEY and SMNVEV (reference sequence). The CDR3 extends over 11 amino acids. CDR3 amino acids: CASRTPNEQFF. The CDR3 DNA sequence: TGTGCCAGCAGGACCCCTAATGAGCAGTTCTTC.

This chain uses TRBV27 with TRBJ1-4; D is undetermined. CDR3 length equals 16 residues. Germline values: CDR1 MNHEY, CDR2 SMNVEV (reference sequence). V lost 3 bases, J lost 0 bases, and 11 bases lay in between. The DNA for the CDR3 is TGTGCCAGCAGTTTGAGGCGAAAAGCAACTAATGAAAAACTGTTTTTT. It translates to CASSLRRKATNEKLFF.

This clone was observed a few times. The chain is built from TRBV4-2 and TRBJ1-5, with 8 bases that match TRBD1. Germline V gives CDR1 LGHNA, CDR2 YNFKEQ. The length of the CDR3 is 19 residues. Trimming removed 2 bases from V and 0 bases from J; junction bases left unmatched: 12. The chain's CDR3 is CASSQSTGDDFYSNQPQHF. The CDR3, as DNA: TGTGCCAGCAGCCAATCGACAGGGGACGACTTTTATAGCAATCAGCCCCAGCATTTT.

The rearrangement joins TRBV27 to TRBJ2-6; no clear D gene. The ends were cut back, 3 bases at V and 0 bases at J, with 12 bases in the middle. Per the germline V gene, CDR1 is MNHEY and CDR2 is SMNVEV (reference sequence). This CDR3 region has 17 residues. CDR3 protein: CASSFNWLFSGANVLTF. The CDR3 DNA sequence: TGTGCCAGCAGTTTTAACTGGCTCTTCTCTGGGGCCAACGTCCTGACTTTC.

The V and J genes are TRBV7-6 and TRBJ1-1; 8 bases are a match to TRBD1. Germline V lookup: CDR1 SGHVS, CDR2 FNYEAQ. V was clipped by 1 base and J by 5 bases; unmatched bases: 3. The CDR3 runs 14 residues. Here the CDR3 reads CASSLVQGATEAFF. DNA of the CDR3: TGTGCCAGCAGCTTAGTGCAGGGGGCTACTGAAGCTTTCTTT.

This rearrangement joins TRBV18 to TRBJ1-4; D is ambiguous. CDR1 is KGHSH, CDR2 LQKENI, per germline. V was clipped by 0 bases and J by 5 bases, with 7 bases between them. This CDR3 is 14 amino acids long. Here the CDR3 DNA reads TGTGCCAGCTCACCACCTACGATGAATGAAAAACTGTTTTTT. Residues: CASSPPTMNEKLFF.

This chain joins TRBV11-3 and TRBJ1-1; the D is unclear. CDR3 length: 12 residues. V dropped 0 bases and J dropped 9 bases, with 8 bases sitting between them. Germline CDR1 and CDR2: SGHNT and YENEEA. CDR3 amino acids: CASSLDKAQAFF. DNA for the CDR3: TGTGCCAGCAGCTTAGATAAGGCGCAAGCTTTCTTT.

The V gene is TRBV19, the J gene TRBJ1-5; TRBD1 matches at 9 bases. The CDR3 covers 14 residues. V lost 9 bases, J lost 5 bases, and 8 bases stayed unmatched. Germline CDR1 is LNHDA and CDR2 is SQIVND (reference sequence). This chain's CDR3 is CASTDRGADQPQHF. The CDR3 DNA follows: TGTGCCAGCACGGACAGGGGTGCGGATCAGCCCCAGCATTTT.

This CDR3 is CASSSQGEWETQYF. The DNA of the CDR3 is TGTGCCAGCAGTTCACAGGGGGAGTGGGAGACCCAGTACTTC. The chain has TRBV27 and TRBJ2-5; the match to TRBD1 covers 8 bases. The CDR3 has 14 residues. Germline CDR1 is MNHEY and CDR2 is SMNVEV (reference sequence). The V and J ends lost 4 bases and 5 bases, in that order; junction bases with no gene match: 6.

This chain links TRBV9 with TRBJ2-1; maybe TRBD2 (5 bases). Germline V gene data show CDR1 as SGDLS and CDR2 as YYNGEE. CDR3 length: 13 amino acids. Trimming removed 1 base at V and 9 bases at J, with 11 bases between. This CDR3 is CASSVRGEGEQFF. CDR3 bases: TGTGCCAGCAGCGTAAGAGGAGAGGGTGAGCAGTTCTTC.

This chain links TRBV27 with TRBJ1-1; 7 nucleotides align to TRBD1. Germline CDR1 MNHEY, CDR2 SMNVEV (reference sequence). The V and J ends lost 3 bases and 0 bases, in that order; junction bases with no gene match: 4. The length of the CDR3 is 15 residues. Here the CDR3 reads CASSFLGQLNTEAFF. CDR3 in DNA: TGTGCCAGCAGTTTCCTGGGACAGCTGAACACTGAAGCTTTCTTT.

This chain connects TRBV6-1 to TRBJ1-5, with D uncertain. The CDR3 extends over 15 amino acids. CDR1 is MNHNS and CDR2 is SASEGT in the germline V gene. Trimming took 3 bases from V and 7 from J, leaving 16 bases between them. The CDR3 DNA sequence: TGTGCCAGCAGTGAGGCCCTAATCTCTAACCAGCCCCAGCATTTT. This translates into CASSEALISNQPQHF.

In its sample, this clone was seen a few times. V usage is TRBV6-4 and J usage is TRBJ2-2; D ambiguous. Germline values: CDR1 MRHNA, CDR2 SNTAGT. Trimming took off 0 bases at V and 5 bases at J, with 4 bases between the two ends. The CDR3 length is 13 residues. CDR3: CASSDSETGELFF. CDR3 nucleotides: TGTGCCAGCAGTGACTCTGAAACCGGGGAGCTGTTTTTT.

The V gene is TRBV7-9, the J gene TRBJ2-7; 12 bases fit TRBD1. Germline loops: CDR1 SEHNR, CDR2 FQNEAQ (reference sequence). The CDR3 length is 14 residues. With 3 bases clipped from V and 6 bases from J, the junction kept 3 bases outside the gene matches. Written as DNA, the CDR3 is TGTGCCAGCAGCTTGGGACAGGGGGCTCTCGAGCAGTACTTC. This sequence encodes CASSLGQGALEQYF. Combining the CDR3 with reference TRBV7-9 and TRBJ2-7 gives the whole variable domain DTGVSQNPRHKITKRGQNVTFRCDPISEHNRLYWYRQTLGQGPEFLTYFQNEAQLEKSRLLSDRFSAERPKGSFSTLEIQRTEQGDSAMYLCASSLGQGALEQYFGPGTRLTVT.

The chain is built from TRBV19 and TRBJ1-2, with TRBD1 identical over 9 bases. Germline loops: CDR1 LNHDA, CDR2 SQIVND (reference sequence). The CDR3 is made up of 17 amino acids. Trimming took 1 base from V and 1 from J; bases not matched to a gene: 7. CDR3 loop: CASSIVDRGSNNYGYTF. The CDR3 nucleotides read TGTGCCAGTAGTATAGTCGACAGGGGGTCTAATAACTATGGCTACACCTTC.

In its sample, this clone was seen a few times. This sequence joins TRBV6-1 and TRBJ2-3, with 10 bases identical to TRBD1. Germline V gene data show CDR1 as MNHNS and CDR2 as SASEGT. V was clipped by 5 bases and J by 3 bases; unmatched bases: 5. The CDR3 is 15 residues long. The CDR3 is CASSTGTGETDTQYF. The CDR3 DNA reads TGTGCCAGCAGTACCGGGACAGGGGAAACAGATACGCAGTATTTT.

This rearrangement joins TRBV7-9 to TRBJ1-2, with D possibly TRBD1 on 5 matching bases. Germline CDR1 is SEHNR and CDR2 is FQNEAQ (reference sequence). V was trimmed by 5 bases and J by 8 bases, leaving 15 bases between them. CDR3 length: 13 amino acids. Here the CDR3 reads CASSAGAFEGYTF. The CDR3 DNA is TGTGCCAGCAGCGCTGGGGCATTCGAAGGCTACACCTTC.

V and J are TRBV4-1 and TRBJ2-1; TRBD2 matches at 11 bases. Losses at the gene ends were 3 bases for V and 7 bases for J; bases not matched to a gene: 5. This CDR3 has 15 amino acids. The germline CDR1 and CDR2 sequences are MGHRA and YSYEKL. The CDR3 DNA reads TGCGCCAGCAGCCAGATTAGCGGGAGGGAGAATGAGCAGTTCTTC. Its translation is CASSQISGRENEQFF.